The clone carrying this T cell receptor beta chain occurred once. Its antigen is not identified. This CDR3 contains 14 residues. In germline, CDR1 is SGHTA, CDR2 FQGNSA. V shed 2 bases and J 8 bases; nucleotides not matched to a gene: 5. PCR was performed a second time for about 7 to 12 cycles using a sample-barcoded 5' primer and a J-beta primer mix. TCRdb redid the calling of the 5' RACE reads with MiXCR, one entry per CDR3 protein. The sample consists of about 1.4 million distinct CDR3 sequences, 55% to 75% of them appearing once. This record belongs to a study of blood T cells in healthy people across ages. Whole-study results and caveats: Long-lived donors had more naive CD4+ cells and higher diversity than aged donors. A strong correlation was found between TCR beta diversity and the percentage of naive T cells.

Ranging in age from roughly 6 to 95, the donors were healthy Caucasian individuals from Russia. The TCR comes from a man between 18 and 35 years old in good health. The sequencing input was blood. V is TRBV7-2 and J is TRBJ1-4; 7 nucleotides match TRBD1. CDR3: CASSLTGEREKLFF. Here the CDR3 DNA reads TGTGCCAGCAGCTTAACAGGGGAGCGGGAAAAACTGTTTTTT.